Sequencing of this T cell receptor (beta chain) was carried out in a study of cytomegalovirus exposure and HLA in healthy donors. Regarding the study as a whole: In a later analysis, at a false discovery rate of 0.05, over 15,000 TCR beta sequences matched HLA alleles. Under in vitro conditions, three CMV-associated chains were confirmed as specific for CMV antigens. Associated with cytomegalovirus, according to the listing, were around 170 TCR beta chains.

A word on this clone: The antigen remains undetermined. In the same sample, other DNA sequences code for this CDR3.

PCR was performed using 60 Vbeta and 13 Jbeta primers. The table came from immunoSEQ multiplex PCR; TCRdb's copy has only in-frame clones and leaves some out. The sample has about 160,000 clones, around 84% seen once. Trimming cost V 5 bases and J 0 bases; bases outside gene matches: 9. The CDR3 has 16 residues. Germline CDR1 reads SGHTA; CDR2 reads FQGNSA. The chain recombines TRBV7-2 with TRBJ1-1, with 7 bases lining up with TRBD1. The sample taken for sequencing was PBMCs. The TCR originated in a boy aged 2 to 10 in good health and CMV-seronegative. DNA for the CDR3: TGTGCCAGCAGCCCGCCAGCGACAGGGATGAACACTGAAGCTTTCTTT. It is translated as CASSPPATGMNTEAFF.